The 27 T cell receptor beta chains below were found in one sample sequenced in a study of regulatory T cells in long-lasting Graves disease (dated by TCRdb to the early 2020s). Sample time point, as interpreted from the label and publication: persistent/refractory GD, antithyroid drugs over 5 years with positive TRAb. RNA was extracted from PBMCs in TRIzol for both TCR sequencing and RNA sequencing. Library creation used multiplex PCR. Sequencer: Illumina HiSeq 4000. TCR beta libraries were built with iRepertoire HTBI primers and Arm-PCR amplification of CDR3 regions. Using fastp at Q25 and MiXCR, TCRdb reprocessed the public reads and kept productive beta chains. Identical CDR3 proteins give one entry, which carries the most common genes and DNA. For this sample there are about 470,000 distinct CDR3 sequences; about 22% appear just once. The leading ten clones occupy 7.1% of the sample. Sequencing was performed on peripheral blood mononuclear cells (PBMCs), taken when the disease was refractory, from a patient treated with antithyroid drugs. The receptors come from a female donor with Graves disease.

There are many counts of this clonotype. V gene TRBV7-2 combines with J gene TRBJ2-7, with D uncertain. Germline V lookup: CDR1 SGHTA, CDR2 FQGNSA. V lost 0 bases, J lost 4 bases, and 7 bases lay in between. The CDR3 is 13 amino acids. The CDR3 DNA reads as TGTGCCAGCAGCTTAGCGTCCAGGTACGAGCAGTACTTC. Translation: CASSLASRYEQYF.

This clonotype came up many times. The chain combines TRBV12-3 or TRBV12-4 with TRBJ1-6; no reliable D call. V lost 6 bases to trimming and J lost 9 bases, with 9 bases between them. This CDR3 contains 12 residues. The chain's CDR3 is CASSQPFSPLHF. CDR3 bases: TGTGCCAGCAGCCAACCCTTTTCACCCCTCCACTTT.

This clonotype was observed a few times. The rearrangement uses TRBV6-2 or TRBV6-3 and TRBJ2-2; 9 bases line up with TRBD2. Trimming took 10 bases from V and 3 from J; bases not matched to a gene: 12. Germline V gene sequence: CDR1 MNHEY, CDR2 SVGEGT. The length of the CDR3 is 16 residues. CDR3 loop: CANDPGLAYDTGELFF. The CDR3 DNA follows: TGTGCCAACGACCCGGGACTAGCCTATGACACCGGGGAGCTGTTTTTT.

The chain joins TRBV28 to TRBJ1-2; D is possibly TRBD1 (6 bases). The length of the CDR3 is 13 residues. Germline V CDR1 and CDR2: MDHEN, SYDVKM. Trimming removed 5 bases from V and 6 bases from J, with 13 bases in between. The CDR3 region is CASSGPGGDGYTF. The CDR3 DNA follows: TGTGCCAGCAGTGGACCGGGGGGCGATGGCTACACCTTC.

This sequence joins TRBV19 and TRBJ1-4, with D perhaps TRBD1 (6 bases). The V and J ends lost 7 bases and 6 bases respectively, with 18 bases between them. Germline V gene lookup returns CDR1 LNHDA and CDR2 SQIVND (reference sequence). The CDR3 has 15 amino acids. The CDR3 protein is CASTPLSGAHEKLFF. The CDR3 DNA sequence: TGTGCCAGTACCCCACTCTCGGGGGCGCATGAAAAACTGTTTTTT.

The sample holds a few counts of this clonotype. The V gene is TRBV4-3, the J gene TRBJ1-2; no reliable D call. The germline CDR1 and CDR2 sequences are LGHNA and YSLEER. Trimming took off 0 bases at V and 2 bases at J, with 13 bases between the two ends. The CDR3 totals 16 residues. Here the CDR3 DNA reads TGCGCCAGCAGCCAAGATCACTCGAAGAAGAACTATGGCTACACCTTC. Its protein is CASSQDHSKKNYGYTF.

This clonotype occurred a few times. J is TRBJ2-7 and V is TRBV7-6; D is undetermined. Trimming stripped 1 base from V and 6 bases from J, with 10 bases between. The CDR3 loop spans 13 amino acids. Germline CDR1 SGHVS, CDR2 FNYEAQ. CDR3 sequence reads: CASSLVEAAEQYF. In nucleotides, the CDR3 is TGTGCCAGCAGCTTAGTCGAGGCAGCCGAGCAGTACTTC.

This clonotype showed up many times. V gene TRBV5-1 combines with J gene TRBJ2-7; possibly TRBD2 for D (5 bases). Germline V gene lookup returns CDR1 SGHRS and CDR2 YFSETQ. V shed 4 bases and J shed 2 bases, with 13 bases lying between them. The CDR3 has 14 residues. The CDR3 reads CASSHTPGAYEQYF. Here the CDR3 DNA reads TGCGCCAGCAGCCACACGCCCGGGGCCTACGAGCAGTACTTC.

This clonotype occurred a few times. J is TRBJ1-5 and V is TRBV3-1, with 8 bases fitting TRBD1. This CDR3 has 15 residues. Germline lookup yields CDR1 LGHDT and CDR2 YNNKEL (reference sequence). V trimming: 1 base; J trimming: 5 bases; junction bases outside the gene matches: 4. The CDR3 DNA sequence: TGTGCCAGCAGCCAAGGTCCAGGGGGCCATCAGCCCCAGCATTTT. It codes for CASSQGPGGHQPQHF.

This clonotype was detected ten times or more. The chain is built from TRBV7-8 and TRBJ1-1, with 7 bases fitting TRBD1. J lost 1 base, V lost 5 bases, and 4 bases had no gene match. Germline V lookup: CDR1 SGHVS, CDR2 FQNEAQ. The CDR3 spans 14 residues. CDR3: CASSANRGNTEAFF. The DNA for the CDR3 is TGTGCCAGCAGCGCTAACAGGGGGAACACTGAAGCTTTCTTT.

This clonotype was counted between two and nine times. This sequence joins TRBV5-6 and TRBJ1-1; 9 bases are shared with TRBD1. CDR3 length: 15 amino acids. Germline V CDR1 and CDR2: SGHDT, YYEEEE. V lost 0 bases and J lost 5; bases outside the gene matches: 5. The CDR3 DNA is TGTGCCAGCAGCTTGGAGGGACAGGGAGGGACTGAAGCTTTCTTT. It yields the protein CASSLEGQGGTEAFF. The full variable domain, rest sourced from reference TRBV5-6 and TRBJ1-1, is DAGVTQSPTHLIKTRGQQVTLRCSPKSGHDTVSWYQQALGQGPQFIFQYYEEEERQRGNFPDRFSGHQFPNYSSELNVNALLLGDSALYLCASSLEGQGGTEAFFGQGTRLTVV.

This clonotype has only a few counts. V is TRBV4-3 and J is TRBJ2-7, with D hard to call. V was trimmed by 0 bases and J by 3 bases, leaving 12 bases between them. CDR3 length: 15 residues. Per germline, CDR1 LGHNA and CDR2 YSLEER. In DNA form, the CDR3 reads TGCGCCAGCAGCCAAGATTCGGTGGGCCACTACGAGCAGTACTTC. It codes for CASSQDSVGHYEQYF.

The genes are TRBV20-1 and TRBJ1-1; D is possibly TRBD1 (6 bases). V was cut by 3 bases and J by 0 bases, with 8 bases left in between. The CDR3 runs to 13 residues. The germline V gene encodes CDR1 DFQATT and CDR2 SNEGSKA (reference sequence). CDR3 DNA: TGCAGTGCTAGCGGACAGTTGAACACTGAAGCTTTCTTT. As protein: CSASGQLNTEAFF.

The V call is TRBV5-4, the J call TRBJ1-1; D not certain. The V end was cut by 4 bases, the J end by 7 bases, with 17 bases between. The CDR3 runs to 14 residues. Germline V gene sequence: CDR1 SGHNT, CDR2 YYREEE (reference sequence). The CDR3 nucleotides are TGTGCCAGCAGCCCAACCCTACAGCAGTATGAAGCTTTCTTT. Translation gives CASSPTLQQYEAFF.

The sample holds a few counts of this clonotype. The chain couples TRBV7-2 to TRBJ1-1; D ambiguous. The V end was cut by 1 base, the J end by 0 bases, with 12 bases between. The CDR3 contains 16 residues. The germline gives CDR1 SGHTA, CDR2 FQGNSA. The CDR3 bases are TGTGCCAGCAGCTTAGTCCGCAGGCTGATGAACACTGAAGCTTTCTTT. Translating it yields CASSLVRRLMNTEAFF.

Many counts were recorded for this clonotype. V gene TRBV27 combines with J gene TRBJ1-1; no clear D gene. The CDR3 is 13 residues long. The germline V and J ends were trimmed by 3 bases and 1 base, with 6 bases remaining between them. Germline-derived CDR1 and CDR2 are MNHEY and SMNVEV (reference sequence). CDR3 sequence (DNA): TGTGCCAGCAGTTTTGGGAAGAACACTGAAGCTTTCTTT. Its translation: CASSFGKNTEAFF.

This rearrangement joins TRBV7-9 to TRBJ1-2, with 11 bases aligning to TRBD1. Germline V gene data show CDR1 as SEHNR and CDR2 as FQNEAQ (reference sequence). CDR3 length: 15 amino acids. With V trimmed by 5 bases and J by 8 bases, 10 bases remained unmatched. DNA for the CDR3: TGTGCCAGCAGCACAACCGGACAGGGGGCAGAAGGCTACACCTTC. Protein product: CASSTTGQGAEGYTF.

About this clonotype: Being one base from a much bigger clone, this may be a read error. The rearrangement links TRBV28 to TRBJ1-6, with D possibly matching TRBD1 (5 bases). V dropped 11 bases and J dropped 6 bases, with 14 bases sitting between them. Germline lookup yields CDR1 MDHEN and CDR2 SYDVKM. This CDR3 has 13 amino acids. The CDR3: CAVGGLGNSPLHF. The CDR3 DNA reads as TGTGCCGTCGGGGGTCTCGGTAATTCACCCCTCCACTTT.

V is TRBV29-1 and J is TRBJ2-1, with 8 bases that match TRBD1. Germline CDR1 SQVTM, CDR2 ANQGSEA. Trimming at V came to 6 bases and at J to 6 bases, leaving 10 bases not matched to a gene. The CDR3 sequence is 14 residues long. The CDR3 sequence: CSVDGQGRFNEQFF. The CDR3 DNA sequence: TGCAGCGTCGACGGACAGGGTAGATTCAATGAGCAGTTCTTC.

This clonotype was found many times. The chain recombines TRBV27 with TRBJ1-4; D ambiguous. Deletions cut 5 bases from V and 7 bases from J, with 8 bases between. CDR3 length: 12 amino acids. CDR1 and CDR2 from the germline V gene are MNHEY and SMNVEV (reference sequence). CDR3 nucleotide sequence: TGTGCCAGCAGTCCAAATTCTGAAAAACTGTTTTTT. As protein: CASSPNSEKLFF.

Written as DNA, the CDR3 is TGTGCCAGCAGCATCCTAAGAACAGATTACAATGAGCAGTTCTTC. This translates into CASSILRTDYNEQFF. The J gene is TRBJ2-1, the V gene TRBV2; D is uncertain. Germline V lookup: CDR1 SNHLY, CDR2 FYNNEI. The V end lost 6 bases, the J end lost 4 bases, and 16 bases lay between the germline ends. CDR3 length equals 15 residues. Full variable domain (outside the CDR3, taken from reference TRBV2 and TRBJ2-1): EPEVTQTPSHQVTQMGQEVILRCVPISNHLYFYWYRQILGQKVEFLVSFYNNEISEKSEIFDDQFSVERPDGSNFTLKIRSTKLEDSAMYFCASSILRTDYNEQFFGPGTRLTVL.

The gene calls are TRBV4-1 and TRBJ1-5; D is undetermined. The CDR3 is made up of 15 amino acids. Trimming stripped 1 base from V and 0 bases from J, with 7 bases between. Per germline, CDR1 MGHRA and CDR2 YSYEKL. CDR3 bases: TGCGCCAGCAGCCAAGCTGGGTATAGCAATCAGCCCCAGCATTTT. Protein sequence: CASSQAGYSNQPQHF.

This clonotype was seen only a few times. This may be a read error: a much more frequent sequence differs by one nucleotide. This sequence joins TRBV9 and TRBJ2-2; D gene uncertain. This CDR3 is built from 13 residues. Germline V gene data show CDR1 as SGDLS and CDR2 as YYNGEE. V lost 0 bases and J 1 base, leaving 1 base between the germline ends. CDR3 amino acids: CASSVGNTGELFF. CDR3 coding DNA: TGTGCCAGCAGCGTAGGGAACACCGGGGAGCTGTTTTTT.

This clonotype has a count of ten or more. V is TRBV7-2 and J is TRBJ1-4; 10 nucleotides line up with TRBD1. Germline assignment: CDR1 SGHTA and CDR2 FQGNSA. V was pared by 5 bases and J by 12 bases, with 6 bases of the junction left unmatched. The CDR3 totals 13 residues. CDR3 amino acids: CASSLDRGRELFF. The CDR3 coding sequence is TGTGCCAGCAGCCTTGACAGGGGGCGAGAACTGTTTTTT.

The DNA of the CDR3 is TGTGCCAGCAGCGACCTGGACAGGGGTCTGGGGACTGAAGCTTTCTTT. Its protein is CASSDLDRGLGTEAFF. The chain combines TRBV7-2 with TRBJ1-1; 9 positions match TRBD1. The CDR3 consists of 16 residues. Trimming removed 5 bases from V and 5 bases from J; junction bases left unmatched: 12. Germline lookup yields CDR1 SGHTA and CDR2 FQGNSA.

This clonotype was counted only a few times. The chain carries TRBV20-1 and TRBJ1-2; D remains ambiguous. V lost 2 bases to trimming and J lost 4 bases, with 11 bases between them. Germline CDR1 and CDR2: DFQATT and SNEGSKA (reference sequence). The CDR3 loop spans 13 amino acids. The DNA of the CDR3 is TGCAGTGCTAGAAGAAAGGGTATCTATGGCTACACCTTC. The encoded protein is CSARRKGIYGYTF.

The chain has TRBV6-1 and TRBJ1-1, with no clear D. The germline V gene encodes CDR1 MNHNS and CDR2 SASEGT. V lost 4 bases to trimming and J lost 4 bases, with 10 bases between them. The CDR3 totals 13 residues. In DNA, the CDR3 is TGTGCCAGCAGTGCACGACCCCGCACTGAAGCTTTCTTT. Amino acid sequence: CASSARPRTEAFF.